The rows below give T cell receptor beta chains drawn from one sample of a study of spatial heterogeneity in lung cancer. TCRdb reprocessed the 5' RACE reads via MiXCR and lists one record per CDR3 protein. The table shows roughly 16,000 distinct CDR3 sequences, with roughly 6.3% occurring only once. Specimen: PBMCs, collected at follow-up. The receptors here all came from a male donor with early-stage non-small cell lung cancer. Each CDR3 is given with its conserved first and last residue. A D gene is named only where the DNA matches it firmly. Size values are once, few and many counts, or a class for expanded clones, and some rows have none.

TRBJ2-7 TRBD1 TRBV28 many TGTGCCAGCAGTCCCGGGACAGGCTACGAGCAGTACTTC CASSPGTGYEQYF
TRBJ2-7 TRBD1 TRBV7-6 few TGTGCCAGCAGCTCACAAGCCGGGACAGGGGAGGACGAGCAGTACTTC CASSSQAGTGEDEQYF
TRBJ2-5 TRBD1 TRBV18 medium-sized TGTGCCAGCTCCCCCCTCGGCGTCCAGGGGGCTGGGGAGACCCAGTACTTC CASSPLGVQGAGETQYF
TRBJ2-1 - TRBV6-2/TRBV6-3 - TGTGCCAGCAGTCCCCACAGGGTATGGGAGCAGTTCTTC CASSPHRVWEQFF
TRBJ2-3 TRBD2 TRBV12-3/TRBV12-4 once TGTGCCAGCAGTTTAGCTTATTTCATCGCCGGACTAGCGGGGATGGCAGATACGCAGTATTTT CASSLAYFIAGLAGMADTQYF
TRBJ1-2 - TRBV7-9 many TGTGCCAGCAGCTCACCGGGACGGCGCTATGGCTACACCTTC CASSSPGRRYGYTF
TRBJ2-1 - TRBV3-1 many TGTGCCAGCAGCCGACTCTCCAATGAGCAGTTCTTC CASSRLSNEQFF
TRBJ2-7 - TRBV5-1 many TGCGCCAGCAGCCGCGTCCCAGGGGACTACGAGCAGTACTTC CASSRVPGDYEQYF
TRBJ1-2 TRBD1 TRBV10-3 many TGTGCCACTAGACAGGGTCCAGGCTACACCTTC CATRQGPGYTF
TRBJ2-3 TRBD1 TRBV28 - TGTGCCAGCAGTTCCCTTCCGGGACAGCCAGCTCGTGGGGAATTAAATACGCAGTATTTT CASSSLPGQPARGELNTQYF
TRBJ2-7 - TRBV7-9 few TGTGCCAGCAGCTTAGGGCCGTCCTACGAGCAGTACTTC CASSLGPSYEQYF
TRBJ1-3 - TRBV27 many TGTGCCAGCAGTGCCGGCTCTGGAAACACCATATATTTT CASSAGSGNTIYF
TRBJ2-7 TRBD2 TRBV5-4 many TGTGCCAGCAGCTTGGCTACTAGCGGGACCTACGAGCAGTACTTC CASSLATSGTYEQYF
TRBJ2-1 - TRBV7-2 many TGTGCCAGCAGCTTAGTAGCGCCCCAGGGGGAGCAGTTCTTC CASSLVAPQGEQFF
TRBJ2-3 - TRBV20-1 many TGCAGTGCTAGAGATCAGGGCTCTAGCACAGATACGCAGTATTTT CSARDQGSSTDTQYF
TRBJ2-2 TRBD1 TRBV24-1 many TGTGCCACCAGTGATTTGGCCCAGGGGGCGTCCGGGGAGCTGTTTTTT CATSDLAQGASGELFF
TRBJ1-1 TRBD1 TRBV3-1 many TGTGCCAGCAGCCAGGTTTGGCAGGGGGCCACTGAAGCTTTCTTT CASSQVWQGATEAFF
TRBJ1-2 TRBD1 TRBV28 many TGTGCCAGCAGTCTTCGGGACAGCTATGGCTACACCTTC CASSLRDSYGYTF
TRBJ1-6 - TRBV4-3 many TGCGCCAGCAGCCAAGATCAGCGGGGGGTTTATTCACCCCTCCACTTT CASSQDQRGVYSPLHF
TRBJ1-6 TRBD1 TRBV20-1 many TGCAGTGCTCGAACAGGGGGCCCTAATTCACCCCTCCACTTT CSARTGGPNSPLHF
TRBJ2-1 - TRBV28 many TGTGCCAGCAGCATACTAGTTTCCCCTGACAATGAGCAGTTCTTC CASSILVSPDNEQFF
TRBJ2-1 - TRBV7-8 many TGTGCCAGCAGCTTAGCGCCGGGACCAAAGGAGGATGAGCAGTTCTTC CASSLAPGPKEDEQFF
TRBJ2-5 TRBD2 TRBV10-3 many TGTGCCATCAGAGGACTAGCGGGAACTCAAGAGACCCAGTACTTC CAIRGLAGTQETQYF
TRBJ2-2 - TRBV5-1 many TGCGCCAGCAGCCAACTGGGGGATGGCGGGGAGCTGTTTTTT CASSQLGDGGELFF
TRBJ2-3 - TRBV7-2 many TGTGCCAGCAGCTTTCGTCGGGGTTCTGATACGCAGTATTTT CASSFRRGSDTQYF
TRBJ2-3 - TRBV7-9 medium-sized TGTGCCAGCAGCTTAGCGAGCGGTTTTGCGCAGTATTTT CASSLASGFAQYF
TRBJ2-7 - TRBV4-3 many TGCGCCAGCAGCCACCGGTGGGGGCAGGGGACCATCTACGAGCAGTACTTC CASSHRWGQGTIYEQYF
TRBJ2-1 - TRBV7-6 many TGTGCCAGCAGCCGAACCGGGAGTTATGAGCAGTTCTTC CASSRTGSYEQFF